This TCR beta chain was documented in a study of blood T cell repertoires in COVID-19 (dated by TCRdb to about 2020). For the wider study: The collaborator samples originated in the United States, Italy and Spain and spanned the acute and convalescent phases of COVID-19. The material from the prospective study consisted of cDNA or gDNA derived from T cells, B-cell-depleted T cells, or PBMCs. The dataset comprised deeply sampled blood TCRbeta repertoires from subjects exposed to, actively infected with, or recovered from COVID-19. The repertoires were made available in a free public database intended to serve as a resource for research on the immune response to SARS-CoV-2. Samples were obtained from the ongoing ImmuneRACE study (first 160 participants) and from 950 to 1,500 subjects provided by 6 global collaborators. The sample metadata nearly always contained a de-identified subject ID, COVID-19 status, age in years and sex. HLA class I and class II types, where available, came from metadata supplied by the sample provider rather than from assay-based typing.

Beyond this particular receptor, the publication reports: The quantity of clinical and demographic metadata differed by source and by participant and was supplied without curation.

TCRbeta CDR3 regions were amplified from genomic DNA using the immunoSEQ Assay, a bias-controlled multiplex PCR. Per the original workflow: Within the assay, amplification of reference gene primers was used to estimate how many nucleated cells each sample contained. Sequence reads were collapsed and filtered to measure the absolute abundance of every unique TCRbeta CDR3 rearrangement. Productive Simpson clonality was computed per sample as the square root of Simpson's diversity index over productive rearrangements. TCRdb carries this immuneACCESS record with in-frame sequences only. Its versions omit some clonotypes, under half of them owing to an unresolved V gene in the studies checked, with the rest unexplained. V and J calls and clone size are as listed in that table; D and trimming were resolved from the DNA. The sample contains fewer than 350,000 clones, 70% to 90% of them found a single time. The top ten clonotypes cover about 9.8% of the sample.

Each collaborating institution followed its own protocols to collect whole blood in K2EDTA tubes. For TCRbeta analysis, collaborator samples were shipped as frozen whole blood, as isolated PBMCs, or as DNA extracted from either sample type. Concerning this clone: Its antigen remains undetermined. Base quality data are lacking; no much larger clone is found one base away.

Taken from cysteine to phenylalanine, the CDR3 has 13 residues. The CDR3 DNA has 39 bases and is translated from base 1. Germline trimming amounts to 6 bases on V and 9 bases on J, with 4 as the count of junction bases outside the gene matches. Looking up the germline V gene yields CDR1 KGHSH and CDR2 LQKENI. Sequencing used peripheral blood. The chain links TRBV18 with TRBJ1-6; 8 bases in between match TRBD1. The sequence was collected from a man between 18 and 35 years old with active or convalescent COVID-19. The CDR3 region has the sequence CASSGQEGSPLHF. The nucleotides read TGTGCCAGCTCGGGACAGGAGGGTTCACCCCTCCACTTT.